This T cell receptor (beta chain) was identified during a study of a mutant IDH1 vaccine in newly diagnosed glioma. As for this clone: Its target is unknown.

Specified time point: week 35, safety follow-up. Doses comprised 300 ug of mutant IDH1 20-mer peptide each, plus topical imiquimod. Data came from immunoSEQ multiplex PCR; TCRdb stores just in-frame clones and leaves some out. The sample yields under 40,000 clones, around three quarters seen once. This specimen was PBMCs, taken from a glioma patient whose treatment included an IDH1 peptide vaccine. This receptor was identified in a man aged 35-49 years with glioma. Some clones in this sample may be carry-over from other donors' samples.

The CDR3 loop reads CASSGTSGVTDTQYF. In nucleotides, the CDR3 is TGTGCCAGCAGCGGTACTAGCGGCGTCACAGATACGCAGTATTTT. The chain recombines TRBV5-6 with TRBJ2-3; 8 nucleotides agree with TRBD2. Germline CDR1 is SGHDT and CDR2 is YYEEEE. Unmatched junction bases numbered 6, after V lost 4 bases and J lost 2 bases. The CDR3 is made up of 15 amino acids.